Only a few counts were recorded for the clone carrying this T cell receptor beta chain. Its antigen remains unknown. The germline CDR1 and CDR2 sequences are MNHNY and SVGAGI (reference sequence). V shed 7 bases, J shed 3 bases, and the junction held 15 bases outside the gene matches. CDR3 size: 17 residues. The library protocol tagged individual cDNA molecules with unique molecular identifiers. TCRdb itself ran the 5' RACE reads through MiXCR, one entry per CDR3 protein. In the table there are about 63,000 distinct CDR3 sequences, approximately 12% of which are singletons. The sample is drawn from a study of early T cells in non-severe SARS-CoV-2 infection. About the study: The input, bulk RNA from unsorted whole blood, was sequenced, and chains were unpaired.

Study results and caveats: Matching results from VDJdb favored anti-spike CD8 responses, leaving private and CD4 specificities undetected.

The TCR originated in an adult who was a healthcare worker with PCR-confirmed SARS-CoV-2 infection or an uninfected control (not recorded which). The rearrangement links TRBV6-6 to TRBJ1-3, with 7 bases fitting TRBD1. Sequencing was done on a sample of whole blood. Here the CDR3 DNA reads TGTGCCAGCACCCCGCCCCTGACAGGGATGTATGGAAACACCATATATTTT. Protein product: CASTPPLTGMYGNTIYF.